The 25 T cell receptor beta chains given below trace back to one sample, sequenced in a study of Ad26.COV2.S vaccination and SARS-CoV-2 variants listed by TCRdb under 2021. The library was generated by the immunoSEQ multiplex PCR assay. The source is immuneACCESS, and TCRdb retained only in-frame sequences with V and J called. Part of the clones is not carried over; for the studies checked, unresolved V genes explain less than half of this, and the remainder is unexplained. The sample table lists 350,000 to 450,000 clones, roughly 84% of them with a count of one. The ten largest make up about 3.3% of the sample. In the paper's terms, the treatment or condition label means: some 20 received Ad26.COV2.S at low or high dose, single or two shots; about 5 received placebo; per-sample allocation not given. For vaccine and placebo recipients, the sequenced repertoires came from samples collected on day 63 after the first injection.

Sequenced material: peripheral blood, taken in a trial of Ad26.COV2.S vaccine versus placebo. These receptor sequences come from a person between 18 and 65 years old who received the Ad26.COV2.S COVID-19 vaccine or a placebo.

This CDR3 reads CASSPGRGREKLFF. CDR3 in DNA: TGTGCCAGCTCACCTGGCAGGGGGCGTGAAAAACTGTTTTTT. The chain couples TRBV18 to TRBJ1-4, with TRBD1 identical over 8 bases. The CDR3 is 14 residues long. Germline CDR1 reads KGHSH; CDR2 reads LQKENI. With V trimmed by 3 bases and J by 7 bases, 4 bases remained unmatched.

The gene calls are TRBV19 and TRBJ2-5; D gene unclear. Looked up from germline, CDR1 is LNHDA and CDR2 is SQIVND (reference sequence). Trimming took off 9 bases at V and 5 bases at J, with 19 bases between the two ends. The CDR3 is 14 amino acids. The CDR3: CARARPHRPETQYF. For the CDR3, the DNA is TGTGCCAGGGCCCGACCCCATAGACCCGAGACCCAGTACTTC. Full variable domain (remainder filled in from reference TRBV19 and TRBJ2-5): DGGITQSPKYLFRKEGQNVTLSCEQNLNHDAMYWYRQDPGQGLRLIYYSQIVNDFQKGDIAEGYSVSREKKESFPLTVTSAQKNPTAFYLCARARPHRPETQYFGPGTRLLVL.

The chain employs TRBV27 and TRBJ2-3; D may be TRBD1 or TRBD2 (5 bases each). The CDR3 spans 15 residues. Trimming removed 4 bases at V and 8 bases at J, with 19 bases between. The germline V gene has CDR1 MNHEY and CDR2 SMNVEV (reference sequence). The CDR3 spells CASSSGTSEFGTQYF. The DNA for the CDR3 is TGTGCCAGCAGTTCAGGGACCAGCGAATTCGGTACGCAGTATTTT.

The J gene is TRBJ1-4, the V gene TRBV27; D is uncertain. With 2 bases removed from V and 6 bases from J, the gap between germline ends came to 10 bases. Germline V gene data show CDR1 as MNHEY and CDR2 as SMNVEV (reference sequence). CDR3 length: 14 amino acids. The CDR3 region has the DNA TGTGCCAGCAGTTTAGGGGTCCGGGATGAAAAACTGTTTTTT. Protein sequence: CASSLGVRDEKLFF. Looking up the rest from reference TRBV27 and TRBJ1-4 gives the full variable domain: EAQVTQNPRYLITVTGKKLTVTCSQNMNHEYMSWYRQDPGLGLRQIYYSMNVEVTDKGDVPEGYKVSRKEKRNFPLILESPSPNQTSLYFCASSLGVRDEKLFFGSGTQLSVL.

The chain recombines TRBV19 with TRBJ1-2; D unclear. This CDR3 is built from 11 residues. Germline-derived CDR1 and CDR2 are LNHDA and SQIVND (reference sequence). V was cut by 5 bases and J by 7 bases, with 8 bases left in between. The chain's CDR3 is CASSASTGYTF. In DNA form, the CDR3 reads TGTGCCAGTAGTGCAAGCACTGGCTACACCTTC.

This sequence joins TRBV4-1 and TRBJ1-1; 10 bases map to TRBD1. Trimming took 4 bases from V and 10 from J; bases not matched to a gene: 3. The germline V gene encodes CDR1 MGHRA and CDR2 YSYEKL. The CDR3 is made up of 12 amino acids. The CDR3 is CASSRGTGVAFF. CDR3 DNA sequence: TGCGCCAGCAGCCGGGGGACAGGGGTAGCTTTCTTT.

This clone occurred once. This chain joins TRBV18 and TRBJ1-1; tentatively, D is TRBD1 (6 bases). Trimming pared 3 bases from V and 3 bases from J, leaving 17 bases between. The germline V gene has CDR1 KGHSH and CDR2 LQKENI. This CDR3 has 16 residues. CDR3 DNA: TGTGCCAGCTCACCTGGGTTGGACAGAGTTGACACTGAAGCTTTCTTT. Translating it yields CASSPGLDRVDTEAFF.

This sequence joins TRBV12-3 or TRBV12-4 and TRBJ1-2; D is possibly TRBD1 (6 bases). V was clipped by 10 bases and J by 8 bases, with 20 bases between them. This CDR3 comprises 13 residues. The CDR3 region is CATKLGGGGGYTF. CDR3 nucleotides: TGTGCCACCAAACTTGGGGGGGGCGGAGGCTACACCTTC.

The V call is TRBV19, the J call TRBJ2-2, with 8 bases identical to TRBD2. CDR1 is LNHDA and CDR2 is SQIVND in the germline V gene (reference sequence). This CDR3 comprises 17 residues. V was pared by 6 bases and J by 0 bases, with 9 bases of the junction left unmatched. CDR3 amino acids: CASRVAAGAANTGELFF. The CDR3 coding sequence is TGTGCCAGTAGGGTAGCAGCGGGGGCCGCGAACACCGGGGAGCTGTTTTTT.

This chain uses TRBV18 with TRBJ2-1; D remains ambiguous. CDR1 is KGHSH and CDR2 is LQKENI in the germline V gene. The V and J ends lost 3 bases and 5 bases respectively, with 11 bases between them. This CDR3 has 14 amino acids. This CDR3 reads CASSPVVLDNEQFF. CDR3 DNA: TGTGCCAGCTCACCCGTGGTCCTAGACAATGAGCAGTTCTTC.

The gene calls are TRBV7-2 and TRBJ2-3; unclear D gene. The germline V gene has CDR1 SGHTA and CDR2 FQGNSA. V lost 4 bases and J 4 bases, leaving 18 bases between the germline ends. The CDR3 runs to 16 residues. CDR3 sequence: CASSSLAGVRADTQYF. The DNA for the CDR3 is TGTGCCAGCAGCTCCCTGGCAGGTGTGCGTGCAGATACGCAGTATTTT.

The CDR3 loop reads CASSLGGNTIYF. The CDR3 DNA reads as TGTGCCAGCAGTTTAGGAGGAAACACCATATATTTT. The chain has TRBV28 and TRBJ1-3, with D unresolved. Germline V gene sequence: CDR1 MDHEN, CDR2 SYDVKM. The CDR3 has 12 residues. Trimming stripped 2 bases from V and 4 bases from J, with 3 bases between.

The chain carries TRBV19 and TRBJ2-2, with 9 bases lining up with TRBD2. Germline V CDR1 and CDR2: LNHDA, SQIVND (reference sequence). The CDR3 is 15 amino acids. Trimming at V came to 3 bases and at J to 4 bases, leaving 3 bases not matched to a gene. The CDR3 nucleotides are TGTGCCAGTAGTATTGGGACTAGCTTCACCGGGGAGCTGTTTTTT. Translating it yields CASSIGTSFTGELFF.

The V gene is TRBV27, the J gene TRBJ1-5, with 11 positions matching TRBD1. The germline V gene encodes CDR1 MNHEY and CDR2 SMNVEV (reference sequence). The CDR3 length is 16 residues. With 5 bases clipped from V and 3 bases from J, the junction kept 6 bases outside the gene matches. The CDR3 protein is CASSPRDRGDNQPQHF. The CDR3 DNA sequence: TGTGCCAGCAGTCCCCGGGACAGGGGGGACAATCAGCCCCAGCATTTT.

CDR3 nucleotide sequence: TGTGCCAGCAGCGGAGGGACTAGGGAAGAGACCCAGTACTTC. The encoded protein is CASSGGTREETQYF. The chain carries TRBV7-8 and TRBJ2-5; TRBD2 matches 8 bases. The CDR3 runs to 14 residues. Germline CDR1 reads SGHVS; CDR2 reads FQNEAQ. V was clipped by 5 bases and J by 3 bases; unmatched bases: 5.

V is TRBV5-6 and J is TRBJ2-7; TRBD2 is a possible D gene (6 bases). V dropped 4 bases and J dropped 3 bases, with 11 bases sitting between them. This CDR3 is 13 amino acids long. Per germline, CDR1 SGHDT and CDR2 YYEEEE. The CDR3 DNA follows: TGTGCCAGCAGCACCGGGGGTCTCTACGAGCAGTACTTC. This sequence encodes CASSTGGLYEQYF. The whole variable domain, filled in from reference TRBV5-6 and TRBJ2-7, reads DAGVTQSPTHLIKTRGQQVTLRCSPKSGHDTVSWYQQALGQGPQFIFQYYEEEERQRGNFPDRFSGHQFPNYSSELNVNALLLGDSALYLCASSTGGLYEQYFGPGTRLTVT.

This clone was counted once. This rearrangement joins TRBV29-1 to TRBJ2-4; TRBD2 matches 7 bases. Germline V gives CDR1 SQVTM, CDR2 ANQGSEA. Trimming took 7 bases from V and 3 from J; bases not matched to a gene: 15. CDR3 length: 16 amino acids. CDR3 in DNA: TGCAGCGATGGGCGTAAGGGACTACGAGTCAAAAACATTCAGTACTTC. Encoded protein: CSDGRKGLRVKNIQYF.

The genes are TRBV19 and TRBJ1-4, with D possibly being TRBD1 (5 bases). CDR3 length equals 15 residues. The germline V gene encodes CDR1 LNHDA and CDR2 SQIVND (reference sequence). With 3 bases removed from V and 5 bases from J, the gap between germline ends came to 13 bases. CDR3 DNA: TGTGCCAGTAGTATTCGACTGGGGGGGAATGAAAAACTGTTTTTT. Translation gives CASSIRLGGNEKLFF.

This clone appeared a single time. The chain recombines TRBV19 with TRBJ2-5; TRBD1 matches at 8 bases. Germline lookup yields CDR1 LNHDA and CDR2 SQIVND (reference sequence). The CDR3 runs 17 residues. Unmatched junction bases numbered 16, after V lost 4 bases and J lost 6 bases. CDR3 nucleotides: TGTGCCAGTAGTAGGGTAGGCGGACAGGGTCAAATAAAGACCCAGTACTTC. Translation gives CASSRVGGQGQIKTQYF.

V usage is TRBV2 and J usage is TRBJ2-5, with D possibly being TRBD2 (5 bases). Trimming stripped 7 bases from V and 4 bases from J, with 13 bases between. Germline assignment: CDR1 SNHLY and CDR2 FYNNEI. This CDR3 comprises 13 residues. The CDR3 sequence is CASKASMGETQYF. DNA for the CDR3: TGTGCCAGCAAGGCTAGCATGGGAGAGACCCAGTACTTC.

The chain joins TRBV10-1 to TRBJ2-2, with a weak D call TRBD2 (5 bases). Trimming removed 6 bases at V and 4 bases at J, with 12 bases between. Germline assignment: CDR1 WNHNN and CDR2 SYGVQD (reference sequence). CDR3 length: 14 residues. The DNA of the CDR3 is TGCGCCAGCAGGGTGGGAGTGAGCACCGGGGAGCTGTTTTTT. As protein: CASRVGVSTGELFF.

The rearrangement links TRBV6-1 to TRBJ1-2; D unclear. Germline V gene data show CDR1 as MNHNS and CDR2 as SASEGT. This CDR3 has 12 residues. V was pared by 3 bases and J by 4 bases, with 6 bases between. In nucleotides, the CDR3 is TGTGCCAGCAGTGAGCGGAGCTATGGCTACACCTTC. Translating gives CASSERSYGYTF.

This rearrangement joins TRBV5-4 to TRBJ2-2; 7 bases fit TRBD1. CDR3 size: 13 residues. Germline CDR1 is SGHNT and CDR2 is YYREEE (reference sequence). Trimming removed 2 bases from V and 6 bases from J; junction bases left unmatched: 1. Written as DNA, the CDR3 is TGTGCCAGCAGCTTTACAGGGGCCGGGGAGCTGTTTTTT. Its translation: CASSFTGAGELFF.

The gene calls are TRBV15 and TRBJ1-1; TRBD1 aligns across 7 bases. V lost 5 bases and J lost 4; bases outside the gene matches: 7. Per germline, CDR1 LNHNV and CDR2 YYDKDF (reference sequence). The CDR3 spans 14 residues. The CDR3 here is CATSGQAASTEAFF. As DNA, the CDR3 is TGTGCCACCAGCGGACAGGCAGCCAGCACTGAAGCTTTCTTT.

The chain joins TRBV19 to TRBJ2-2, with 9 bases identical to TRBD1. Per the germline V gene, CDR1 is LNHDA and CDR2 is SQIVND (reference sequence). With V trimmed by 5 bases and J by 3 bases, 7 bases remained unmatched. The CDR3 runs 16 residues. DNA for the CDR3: TGTGCCAGTAGTGCCCGGGACAGGGTGGACACCGGGGAGCTGTTTTTT. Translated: CASSARDRVDTGELFF.